This T cell receptor (beta chain) derives from a study of shared clonotypes between healthy human individuals. Overall study: Per-donor plates numbered three CD4 naive, three CD4 memory, two CD8 naive and one CD8 memory.

Each subset's genomic DNA was split evenly across several immunoSEQ plates. Assay: immunoSEQ multiplex PCR; the TCRdb copy retains only in-frame clones and omits some. This sample carries over 1.4 million clones, roughly 97% of them seen once, and the ten largest clones take over 1%. The study's findings and limits: Among donors, clonotype sharing was expected to be affected by sequencing depth. Naive CD4 clonotypes overlapped across several donors at 4.5% to 5.5%.

The V and J ends lost 5 bases and 1 base, in that order; junction bases with no gene match: 13. The CDR3 has 17 residues. Germline V gene sequence: CDR1 MDHEN, CDR2 SYDVKM. Concerning this clone itself: Antigen specificity is unknown.

The TCR originated in a man aged 25-45 years in good health. Input material: naive CD4+ T cells sorted from blood. Documented subset: CD45RA+ positively selected. V and J are TRBV28 and TRBJ1-2; 7 bases map to TRBD1. DNA for the CDR3: TGTGCCAGCAGTCCTAGCCCGGGACAGCCAGATAACTATGGCTACACCTTC. Protein sequence: CASSPSPGQPDNYGYTF.